The entry below describes one TCR beta chain. Antigen unknown. This entry belongs to a study of cytomegalovirus exposure and HLA in healthy donors. Germline V gene lookup returns CDR1 WNHNN and CDR2 SYGVQD (reference sequence). The trim removed 6 bases at V and 4 bases at J, leaving 6 bases unmatched. This CDR3 is 14 amino acids long. Overall study results and limits: Likely technical artifact: a cluster of highly shared sequence variants. In the analysis, some V segments, TRBV6-2 and TRBV6-3 included, were excluded as indistinguishable. In a later analysis, a missense DCLRE1C variant was linked to TCR beta V- and J-gene trimming.

The PCR contained 60 Vbeta and 13 Jbeta primers. Profiled with immunoSEQ multiplex PCR; TCRdb holds only in-frame clones, not every one. Here the sample spans 100,000 or so clones, around 84% being singletons. The chain recombines TRBV10-1 with TRBJ2-1; 7 bases match TRBD1. The receptor's source is a man aged 18 to 29 in good health and CMV-seronegative. Sequenced: PBMCs. CDR3 loop: CASSRDRTYNEQFF. The DNA for the CDR3 is TGCGCCAGCAGCCGGGACAGAACTTACAATGAGCAGTTCTTC.